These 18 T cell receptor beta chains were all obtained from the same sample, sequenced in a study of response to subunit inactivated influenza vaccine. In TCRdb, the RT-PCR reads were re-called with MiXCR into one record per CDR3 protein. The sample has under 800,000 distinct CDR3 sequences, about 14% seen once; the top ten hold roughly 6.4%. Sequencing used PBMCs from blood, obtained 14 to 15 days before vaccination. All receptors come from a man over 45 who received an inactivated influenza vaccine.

CDR3 sequence: CATFGVYNEQFF. Here the CDR3 DNA reads TGTGCCACCTTCGGGGTGTACAATGAGCAGTTCTTC. This chain links TRBV6-5 with TRBJ2-1, with D possibly being TRBD2 (5 bases). The V gene's germline CDR1 is MNHEY and CDR2 SVGAGI. The CDR3 is 12 amino acids. The V gene lost 10 bases and the J gene lost 4 bases, with 11 bases spanning the gap.

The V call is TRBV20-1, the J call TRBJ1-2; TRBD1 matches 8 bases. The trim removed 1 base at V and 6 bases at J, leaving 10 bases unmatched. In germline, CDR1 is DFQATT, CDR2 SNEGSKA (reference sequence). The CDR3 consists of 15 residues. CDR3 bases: TGCAGTGCTAGAGGTTGGGGACAGGCTGCGAATGGCTACACCTTC. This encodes CSARGWGQAANGYTF.

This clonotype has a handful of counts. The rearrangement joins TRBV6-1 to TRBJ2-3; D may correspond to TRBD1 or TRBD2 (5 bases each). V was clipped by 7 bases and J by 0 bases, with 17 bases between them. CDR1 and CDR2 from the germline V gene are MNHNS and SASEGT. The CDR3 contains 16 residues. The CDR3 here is CASTEVGRSSTDTQYF. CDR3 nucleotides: TGTGCCAGCACCGAGGTGGGACGGTCTAGCACAGATACGCAGTATTTT.

This chain's CDR3 is CASSLSRSRNTIYF. CDR3 nucleotide sequence: TGTGCCAGCAGCTTATCAAGGAGTAGAAACACCATATATTTT. The J gene is TRBJ1-3, the V gene TRBV7-2, with unresolved D. The CDR3 has 14 residues. Per germline, CDR1 SGHTA and CDR2 FQGNSA. V lost 2 bases and J lost 5, with 10 bases in between.

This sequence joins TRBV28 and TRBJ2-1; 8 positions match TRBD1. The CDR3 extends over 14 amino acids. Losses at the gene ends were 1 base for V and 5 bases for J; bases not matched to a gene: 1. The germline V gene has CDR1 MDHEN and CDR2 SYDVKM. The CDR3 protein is CASSLSTGDNEQFF. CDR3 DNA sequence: TGTGCCAGCAGTTTATCGACAGGGGACAATGAGCAGTTCTTC.

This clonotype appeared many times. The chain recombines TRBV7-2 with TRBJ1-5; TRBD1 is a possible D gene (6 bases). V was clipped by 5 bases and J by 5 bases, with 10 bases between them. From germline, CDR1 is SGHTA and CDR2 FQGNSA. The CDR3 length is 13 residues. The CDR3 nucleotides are TGTGCCAGCAGCAGGACAGCAGATCAGCCCCAGCATTTT. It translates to CASSRTADQPQHF. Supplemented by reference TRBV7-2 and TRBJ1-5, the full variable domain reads GAGVSQSPSNKVTEKGKDVELRCDPISGHTALYWYRQSLGQGLEFLIYFQGNSAPDKSGLPSDRFSAERTGGSVSTLTIQRTQQEDSAVYLCASSRTADQPQHFGDGTRLSIL.

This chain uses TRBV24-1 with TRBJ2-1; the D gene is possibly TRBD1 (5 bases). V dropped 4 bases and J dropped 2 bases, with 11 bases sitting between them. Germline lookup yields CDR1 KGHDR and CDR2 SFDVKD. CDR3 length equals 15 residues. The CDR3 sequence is CATSDRDIPYNEQFF. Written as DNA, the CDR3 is TGTGCCACCAGTGACAGGGATATACCCTACAATGAGCAGTTCTTC.

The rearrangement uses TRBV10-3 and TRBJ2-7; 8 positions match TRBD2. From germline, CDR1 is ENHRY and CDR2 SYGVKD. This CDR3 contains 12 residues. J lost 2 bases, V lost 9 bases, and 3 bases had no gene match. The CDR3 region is CAIQRGPYEQYF. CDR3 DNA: TGTGCCATTCAGCGGGGGCCCTACGAGCAGTACTTC.

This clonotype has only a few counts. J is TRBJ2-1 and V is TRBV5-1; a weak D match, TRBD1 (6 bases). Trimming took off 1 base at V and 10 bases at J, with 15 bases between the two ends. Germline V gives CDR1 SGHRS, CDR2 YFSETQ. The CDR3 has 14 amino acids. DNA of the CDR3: TGCGCCAGCAGCTTGTTGGGGGCGGCAAAGGAGCAGTTCTTC. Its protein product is CASSLLGAAKEQFF.

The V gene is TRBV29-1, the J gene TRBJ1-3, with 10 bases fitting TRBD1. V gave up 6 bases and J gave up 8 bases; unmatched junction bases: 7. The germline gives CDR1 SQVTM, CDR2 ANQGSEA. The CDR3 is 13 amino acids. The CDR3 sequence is CSVRQGAEYTIYF. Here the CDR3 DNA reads TGCAGCGTCAGACAGGGGGCTGAGTACACCATATATTTT.

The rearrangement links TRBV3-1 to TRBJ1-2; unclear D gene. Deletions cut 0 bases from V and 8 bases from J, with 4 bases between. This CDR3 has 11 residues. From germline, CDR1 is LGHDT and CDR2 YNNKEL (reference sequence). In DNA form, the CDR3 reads TGTGCCAGCAGCCAAGAGCAGGGCTACACCTTC. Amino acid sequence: CASSQEQGYTF. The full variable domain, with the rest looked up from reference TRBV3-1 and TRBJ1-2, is DTAVSQTPKYLVTQMGNDKSIKCEQNLGHDTMYWYKQDSKKFLKIMFSYNNKELIINETVPNRFSPKSPDKAHLNLHINSLELGDSAVYFCASSQEQGYTFGSGTRLTVV.

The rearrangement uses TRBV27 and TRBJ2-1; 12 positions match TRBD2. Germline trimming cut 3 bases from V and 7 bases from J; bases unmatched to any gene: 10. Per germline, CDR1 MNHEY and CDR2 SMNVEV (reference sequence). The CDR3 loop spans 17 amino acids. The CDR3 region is CASSLNPTSGRGNEQFF. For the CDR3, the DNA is TGTGCCAGCAGTTTGAACCCGACTAGCGGGAGAGGTAATGAGCAGTTCTTC.

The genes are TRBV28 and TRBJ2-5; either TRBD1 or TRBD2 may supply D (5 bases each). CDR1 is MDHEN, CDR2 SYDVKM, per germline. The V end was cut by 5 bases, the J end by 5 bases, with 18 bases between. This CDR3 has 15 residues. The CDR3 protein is CASSPIPGRRETQYF. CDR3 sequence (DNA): TGTGCCAGCAGTCCAATACCGGGACGGAGGGAGACCCAGTACTTC.

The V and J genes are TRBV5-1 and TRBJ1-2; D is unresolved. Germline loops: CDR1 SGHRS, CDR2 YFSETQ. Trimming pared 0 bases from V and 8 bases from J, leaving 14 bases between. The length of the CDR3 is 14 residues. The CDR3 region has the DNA TGCGCCAGCAGCTTGGGAGGCTTGTCTGACGGCTACACCTTC. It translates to CASSLGGLSDGYTF.

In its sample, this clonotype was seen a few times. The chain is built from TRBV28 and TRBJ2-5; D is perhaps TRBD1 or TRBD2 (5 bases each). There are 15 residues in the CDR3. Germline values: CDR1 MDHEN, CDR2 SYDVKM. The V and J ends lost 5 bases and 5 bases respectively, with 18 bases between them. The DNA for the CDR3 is TGTGCCAGCAGTCTGGGACGTTCGGGAAGGGAGACCCAGTACTTC. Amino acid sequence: CASSLGRSGRETQYF.

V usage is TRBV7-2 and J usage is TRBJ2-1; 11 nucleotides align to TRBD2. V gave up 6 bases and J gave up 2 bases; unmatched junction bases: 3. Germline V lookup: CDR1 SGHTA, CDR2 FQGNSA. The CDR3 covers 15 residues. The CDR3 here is CASRWTSGPYNEQFF. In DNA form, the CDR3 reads TGTGCCAGCAGGTGGACTAGCGGGCCCTACAATGAGCAGTTCTTC.

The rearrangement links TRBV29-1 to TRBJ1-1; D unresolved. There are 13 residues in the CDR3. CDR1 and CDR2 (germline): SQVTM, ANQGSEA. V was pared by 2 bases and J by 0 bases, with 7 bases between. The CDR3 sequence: CSVESQMNTEAFF. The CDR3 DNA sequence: TGCAGCGTTGAATCTCAGATGAACACTGAAGCTTTCTTT.

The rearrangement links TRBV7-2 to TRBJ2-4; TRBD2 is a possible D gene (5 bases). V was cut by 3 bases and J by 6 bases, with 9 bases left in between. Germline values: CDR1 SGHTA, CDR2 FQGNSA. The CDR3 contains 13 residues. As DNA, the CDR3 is TGTGCCAGCAGCTTCCCGGGGATAAACATTCAGTACTTC. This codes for CASSFPGINIQYF.